This section outlines one TCR beta chain sequence together with its context. Its antigen is unknown. The data derive from a study of beta chain features in type 1 diabetes. Regarding the study as a whole: For cells with high TCR expression, cDNA sequencing could yield over-representation. Moderately but significantly shorter TCRB CDR3s were found in Type 1 diabetes patients in all four CD4+ subsets.

Sorting of CD4+ naive, central memory, regulatory and stem cell-like memory cells was performed via CD45RO/CCR7/CD25/CD127/CD95/CD27. The sequenced template was cDNA made from the entire isolated RNA. Naive, central memory and regulatory T cell samples averaged around 3.9 million immunoSEQ reads each. The method was immunoSEQ multiplex PCR; TCRdb's version includes in-frame clones alone and lacks a portion of them. The sample records about 240,000 clones, more than 11% being singletons. The CDR3 sequence is 15 residues long. V was pared by 4 bases and J by 3 bases, with 6 bases of the junction left unmatched. The germline CDR1 and CDR2 sequences are SGDLS and YYNGEE.

The sequencing sample was made of naive CD4+ T cells from blood. The TCR comes from a man aged 30 to 39 with type 1 diabetes. The rearrangement joins TRBV9 to TRBJ2-1; 8 positions match TRBD2. The CDR3 DNA reads TGTGCCAGCAGCCCCGGGAGGGCCAGCTACAATGAGCAGTTCTTC. Its translation: CASSPGRASYNEQFF. Full variable domain (rest looked up from reference TRBV9 and TRBJ2-1): DSGVTQTPKHLITATGQRVTLRCSPRSGDLSVYWYQQSLDQGLQFLIQYYNGEERAKGNILERFSAQQFPDLHSELNLSSLELGDSALYFCASSPGRASYNEQFFGPGTRLTVL.